This TCR beta chain was recovered during a study of beta chain features in type 1 diabetes (dated by TCRdb to the late 2010s). Context from the whole study: Patients and healthy donors did not differ in mean age, gender distribution, total cell number or subset yield. Across all samples, fewer than 110,000,000 sorted cells were examined, and cell number per subset correlated strongly with RNA yield. The study compared the TCRB repertoires of sorted circulating CD4+ T cell subsets in recently diagnosed type 1 diabetes patients with those in matched healthy donors. Naive and central memory subsets were obtained from all 30 or so donors, but regulatory and stem cell-like memory subsets were isolated from only 8 patients and roughly 8 healthy donors. The full study reports these points: Because cDNA was sequenced instead of genomic DNA, activated cells with high expression could be over-represented, although the groups did not differ in activation or CD3 levels. Shorter templates might be favored by PCR, yet because patient and control samples were amplified and corrected together, any such skew would affect both groups equally. HLA sub-analyses involved small numbers of individuals, so any influence of HLA type on TCRB rearrangement remained unresolved. At VDJ recombination sites, type 1 diabetes patients had fewer insertions and more deleted nucleotides, which implies abnormalities in thymic rearrangement. In all four CD4+ subsets, TCRB CDR3 length was moderately but significantly shorter in type 1 diabetes patients. Naive, central memory and regulatory TCRB repertoires appeared more similar among patients than among healthy donors.

The entire amount of isolated RNA was reverse transcribed using the High Capacity cDNA Reverse Transcription Kit, so the sequenced TCRB transcripts were expressed ones. Deep immunoSEQ sequencing was performed on naive, central memory and regulatory T cell samples, with an average of approximately 4 million total reads per sample. After sorted cells were lysed in RLT buffer, RNA was extracted with DNase-treated RNeasy Micro or Mini kits, with the choice depending on cell number. Each cell subset was processed on its own to prevent cross-contamination, while patient and healthy donor samples were processed together. The immunoSEQ multiplex PCR was used to amplify TCRB sequences from cDNA, generating 87-bp fragments that spanned the CDR3 region. Sequencing of the amplicons was done on the Illumina HiSeq platform. Concerning the study's data processing: Synthetic template baselines were used to correct PCR bias computationally, reads within Hamming distance 2 were collapsed, and singletons that could not be merged were discarded. Reads were aligned to IMGT to assign V, D and J genes, CDR3 length, and insertions or deletions at six rearrangement sites. Within each subset, clonotype counts were normalized to sorted cell number, and only after that were true diversity and Gini coefficients computed with the tcR R package. The overlap coefficient, calculated on TCRB nucleotide sequences, was used to measure repertoire sharing. TCRdb stores this immuneACCESS table with in-frame sequences only. Part of the clones is absent; in the studies checked, under half of the shortfall reflects unresolved V genes, and no reason is known for the rest. That table gives V, J and clone size, and the DNA gave D and trimming. The sample records 300,000 to 350,000 clones, roughly a tenth of which are singletons. Of the sample, approximately 1% falls within the top ten clones.

From each donor, a single peripheral blood sample of about 110 mL on average was drawn into heparinised tubes. A BD FACSAria II was used to sort naive, central memory, regulatory and stem cell-like memory CD4+ T cells with a panel that included CD45RO, CCR7, CD25, CD127, CD95 and CD27. Purity was above 95% for every sorted population. PBMCs were isolated right away by Lymphoprep density gradient centrifugation and were stained directly, without culture. So that batch effects would be minimized, each experiment stained and sorted samples in pairs, pairing one healthy donor with one patient. This clone was recorded at least ten times. Its antigen has not been determined. There are no base qualities to consult, and no much larger clone falls within one base. The receptor was derived from a man aged 25-45 years with type 1 diabetes. Sequencing input: central memory CD4+ T cells from blood.

CDR3 sequence: CASSGARNSPLHF. The nucleotide sequence reads TGTGCCAGCTCAGGGGCCCGAAATTCACCCCTCCACTTT. The chain is made from TRBV2 and TRBJ1-6; 6 matching bases give a weak D call of TRBD1. The germline V gene supplies CDR1 SNHLY and CDR2 FYNNEI. The CDR3 covers 13 residues, taking in both the cysteine and the phenylalanine. The DNA shown is the 39-base CDR3, in frame from base 1. Cut back by 8 bases and 7 bases, the V and J ends lie 12 bases apart.